This T cell receptor beta chain was recorded in a study of shared T cell receptors in the human thymus. This table comes from immunoSEQ multiplex PCR, and its TCRdb copy is limited to in-frame clones, with some not included. The table includes some 700,000 clones, 75% to 90% detected once. This same sample was also part of a study on human thymus T cells.

Sequencing input: thymocytes. The receptor comes from a girl under three years old with a congenital heart defect.

The CDR3 sequence is CASSPGQLNTEAFF. The CDR3 DNA reads as TGTGCCAGCTCACCGGGACAGCTGAACACTGAAGCTTTCTTT. The gene calls are TRBV18 and TRBJ1-1; 7 nucleotides agree with TRBD1. After removal of 3 bases from V and 0 bases from J, the junction contained 1 base not matched to a gene. Germline lookup yields CDR1 KGHSH and CDR2 LQKENI. The CDR3 consists of 14 residues.